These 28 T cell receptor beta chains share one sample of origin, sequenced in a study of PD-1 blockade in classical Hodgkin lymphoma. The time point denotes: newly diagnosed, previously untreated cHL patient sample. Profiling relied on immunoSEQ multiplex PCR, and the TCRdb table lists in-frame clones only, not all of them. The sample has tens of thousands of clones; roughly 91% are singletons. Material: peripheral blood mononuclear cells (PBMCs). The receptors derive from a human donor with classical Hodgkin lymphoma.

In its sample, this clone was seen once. The CDR3 DNA reads as TGTGCCAGCAGCGTAGATGGCGGGAGAGGGAATGAGCAGTTCTTC. Amino acids: CASSVDGGRGNEQFF. The chain uses TRBV9 and TRBJ2-1; 7 bases align to TRBD2. Germline CDR1 is SGDLS and CDR2 is YYNGEE. The V and J ends lost 0 bases and 7 bases, in that order; junction bases with no gene match: 7. The CDR3 contains 15 residues. Looking up the rest from reference TRBV9 and TRBJ2-1 gives the full variable domain: DSGVTQTPKHLITATGQRVTLRCSPRSGDLSVYWYQQSLDQGLQFLIQYYNGEERAKGNILERFSAQQFPDLHSELNLSSLELGDSALYFCASSVDGGRGNEQFFGPGTRLTVL.

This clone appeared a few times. The DNA of the CDR3 is TGTGCCAGCAGTCCCCTTGTCACAGGGGGCTATCAGCCCCAGCATTTT. This translates into CASSPLVTGGYQPQHF. The rearrangement joins TRBV2 to TRBJ1-5, with 9 nucleotides matching TRBD1. Per germline, CDR1 SNHLY and CDR2 FYNNEI. The CDR3 spans 16 residues. Unmatched junction bases numbered 10, after V lost 5 bases and J lost 5 bases.

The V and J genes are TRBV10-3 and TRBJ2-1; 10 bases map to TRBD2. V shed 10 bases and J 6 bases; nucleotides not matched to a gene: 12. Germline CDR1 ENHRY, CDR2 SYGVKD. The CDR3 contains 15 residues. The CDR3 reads CATQRTSGVGNEQFF. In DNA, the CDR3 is TGTGCCACGCAGAGGACTAGCGGCGTAGGCAATGAGCAGTTCTTC.

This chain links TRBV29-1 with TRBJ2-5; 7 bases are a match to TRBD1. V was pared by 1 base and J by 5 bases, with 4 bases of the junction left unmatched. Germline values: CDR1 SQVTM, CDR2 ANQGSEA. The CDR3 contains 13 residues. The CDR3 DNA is TGCAGCGTTGAAGGACAGGGTCAGGAGACCCAGTACTTC. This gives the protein CSVEGQGQETQYF. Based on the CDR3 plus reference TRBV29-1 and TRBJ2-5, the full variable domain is SAVISQKPSRDICQRGTSLTIQCQVDSQVTMMFWYRQQPGQSLTLIATANQGSEATYESGFVIDKFPISRPNLTFSTLTVSNMSPEDSSIYLCSVEGQGQETQYFGPGTRLLVL.

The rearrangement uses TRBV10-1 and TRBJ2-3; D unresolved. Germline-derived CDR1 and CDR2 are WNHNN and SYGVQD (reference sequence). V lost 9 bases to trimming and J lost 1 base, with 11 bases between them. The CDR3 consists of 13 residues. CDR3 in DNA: TGCGCCAGTCTTACTTCGGGCACAGATACGCAGTATTTT. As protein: CASLTSGTDTQYF.

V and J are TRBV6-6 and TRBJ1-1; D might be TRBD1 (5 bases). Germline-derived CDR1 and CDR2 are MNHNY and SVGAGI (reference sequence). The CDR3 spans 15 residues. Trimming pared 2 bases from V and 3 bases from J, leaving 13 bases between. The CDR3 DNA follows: TGTGCCAGCAGTTACGGGGGAGGGATCGACACTGAAGCTTTCTTT. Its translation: CASSYGGGIDTEAFF.

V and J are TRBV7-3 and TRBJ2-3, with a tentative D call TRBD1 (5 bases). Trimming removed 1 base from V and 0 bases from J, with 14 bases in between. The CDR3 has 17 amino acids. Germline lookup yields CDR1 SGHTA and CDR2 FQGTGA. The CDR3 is CASSLNPGLESTDTQYF. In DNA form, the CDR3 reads TGTGCCAGCAGCTTAAATCCAGGGCTGGAAAGCACAGATACGCAGTATTTT.

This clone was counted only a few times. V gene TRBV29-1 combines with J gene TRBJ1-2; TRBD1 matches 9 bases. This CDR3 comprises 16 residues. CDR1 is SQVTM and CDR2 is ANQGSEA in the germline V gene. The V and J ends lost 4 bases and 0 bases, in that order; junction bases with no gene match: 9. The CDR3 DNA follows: TGCAGCGTTGGAGGGACAGGGAGCGGCCCTAACTATGGCTACACCTTC. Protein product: CSVGGTGSGPNYGYTF.

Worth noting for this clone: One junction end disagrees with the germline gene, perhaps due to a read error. The CDR3 DNA is TGTGCCATCAGTGGGCTTTTTGGGGTCAGCTTC. This translates into CAISGLFGVSF. V is TRBV10-3 and J is TRBJ2-7, with D unclear. This CDR3 comprises 11 residues. Germline-derived CDR1 and CDR2 are ENHRY and SYGVKD.

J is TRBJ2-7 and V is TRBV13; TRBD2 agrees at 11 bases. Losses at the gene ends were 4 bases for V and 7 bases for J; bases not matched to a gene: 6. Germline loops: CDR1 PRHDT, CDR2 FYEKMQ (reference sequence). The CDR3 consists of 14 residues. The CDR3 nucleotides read TGTGCCAGCAGCTCGGGACTAGCGGCCTCTGAGCAGTACTTC. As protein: CASSSGLAASEQYF.

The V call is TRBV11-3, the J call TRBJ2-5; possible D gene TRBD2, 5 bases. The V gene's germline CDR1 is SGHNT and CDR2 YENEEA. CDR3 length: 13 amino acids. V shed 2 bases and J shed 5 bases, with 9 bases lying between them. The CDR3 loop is CASSLSWEETQYF. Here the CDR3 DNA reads TGTGCCAGCAGCTTATCGTGGGAGGAGACCCAGTACTTC.

The DNA of the CDR3 is TGTGCCAGCAGCCCAAAGGGACTAGTTATGGACAATGAGCAGTTCTTC. Translated: CASSPKGLVMDNEQFF. The chain couples TRBV11-2 to TRBJ2-1; 8 positions agree with TRBD2. Unmatched junction bases numbered 11, after V lost 5 bases and J lost 5 bases. The CDR3 covers 16 residues. Germline CDR1 reads SGHAT; CDR2 reads FQNNGV.

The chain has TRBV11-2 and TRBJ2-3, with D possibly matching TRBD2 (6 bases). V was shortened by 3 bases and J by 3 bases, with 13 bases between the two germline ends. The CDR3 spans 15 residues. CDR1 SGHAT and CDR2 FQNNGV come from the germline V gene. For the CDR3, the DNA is TGTGCCAGCAGCTTCCCGGGTGGGGGGACAGATACGCAGTATTTT. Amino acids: CASSFPGGGTDTQYF.

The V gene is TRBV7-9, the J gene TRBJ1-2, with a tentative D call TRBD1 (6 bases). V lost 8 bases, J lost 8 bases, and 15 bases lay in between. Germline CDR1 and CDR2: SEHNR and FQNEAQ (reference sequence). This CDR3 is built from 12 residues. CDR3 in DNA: TGTGCCAGCTCCCAGGACAGCCGAGGCTACACCTTC. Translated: CASSQDSRGYTF.

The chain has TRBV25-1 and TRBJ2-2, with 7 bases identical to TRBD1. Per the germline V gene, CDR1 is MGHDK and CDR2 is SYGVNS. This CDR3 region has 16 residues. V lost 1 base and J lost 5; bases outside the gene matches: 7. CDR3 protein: CASSEFRGGATGELFF. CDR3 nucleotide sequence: TGTGCCAGCAGTGAATTTCGAGGGGGCGCGACCGGGGAGCTGTTTTTT.

The CDR3 nucleotides are TGTGCCAGCAGTGACCGGGACAGTTCCTACGAGCAGTACTTC. This gives the protein CASSDRDSSYEQYF. The chain carries TRBV2 and TRBJ2-7; 7 nucleotides agree with TRBD1. The CDR3 runs 14 residues. Trimming cost V 3 bases and J 1 base; bases outside gene matches: 3. The V gene's germline CDR1 is SNHLY and CDR2 FYNNEI.

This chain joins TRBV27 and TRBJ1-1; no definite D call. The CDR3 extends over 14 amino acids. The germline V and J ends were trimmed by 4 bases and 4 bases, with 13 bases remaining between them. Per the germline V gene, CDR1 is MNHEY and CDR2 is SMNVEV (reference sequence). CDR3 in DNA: TGTGCCAGCAGTTGGAAACGGTCGGCCACTGAAGCTTTCTTT. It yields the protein CASSWKRSATEAFF.

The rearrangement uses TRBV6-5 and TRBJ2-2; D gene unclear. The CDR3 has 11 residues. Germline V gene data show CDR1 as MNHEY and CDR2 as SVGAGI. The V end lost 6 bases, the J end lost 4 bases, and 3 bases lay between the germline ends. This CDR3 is CASSPTGELFF. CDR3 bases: TGTGCCAGCAGCCCCACCGGGGAGCTGTTTTTT.

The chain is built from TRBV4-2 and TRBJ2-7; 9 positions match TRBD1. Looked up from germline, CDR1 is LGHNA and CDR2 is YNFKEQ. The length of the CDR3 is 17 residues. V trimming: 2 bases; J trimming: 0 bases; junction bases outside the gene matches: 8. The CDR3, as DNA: TGTGCCAGCAGCCAATTTTGTGGGACAGGGAGCTCCTACGAGCAGTACGTC. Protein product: CASSQFCGTGSSYEQYV.

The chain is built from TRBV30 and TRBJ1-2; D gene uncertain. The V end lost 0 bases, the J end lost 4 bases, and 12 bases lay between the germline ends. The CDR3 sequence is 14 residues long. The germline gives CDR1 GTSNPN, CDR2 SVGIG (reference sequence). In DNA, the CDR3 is TGTGCCTGGAGTGTACGAGGACGGAGCTATGGCTACACCTTC. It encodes CAWSVRGRSYGYTF.

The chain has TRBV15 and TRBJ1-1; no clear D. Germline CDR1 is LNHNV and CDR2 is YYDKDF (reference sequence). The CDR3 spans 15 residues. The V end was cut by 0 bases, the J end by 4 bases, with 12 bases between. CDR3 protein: CATSRDWSGGTEAFF. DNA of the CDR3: TGTGCCACCAGCAGAGATTGGTCGGGAGGCACTGAAGCTTTCTTT. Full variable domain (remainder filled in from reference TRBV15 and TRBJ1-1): DAMVIQNPRYQVTQFGKPVTLSCSQTLNHNVMYWYQQKSSQAPKLLFHYYDKDFNNEADTPDNFQSRRPNTSFCFLDIRSPGLGDTAMYLCATSRDWSGGTEAFFGQGTRLTVV.

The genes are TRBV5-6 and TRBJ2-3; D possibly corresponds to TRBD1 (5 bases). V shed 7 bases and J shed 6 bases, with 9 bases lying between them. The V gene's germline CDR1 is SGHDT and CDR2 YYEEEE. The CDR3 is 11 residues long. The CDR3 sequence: CASGKGDTQYF. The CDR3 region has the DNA TGTGCCAGCGGGAAGGGGGATACGCAGTATTTT.

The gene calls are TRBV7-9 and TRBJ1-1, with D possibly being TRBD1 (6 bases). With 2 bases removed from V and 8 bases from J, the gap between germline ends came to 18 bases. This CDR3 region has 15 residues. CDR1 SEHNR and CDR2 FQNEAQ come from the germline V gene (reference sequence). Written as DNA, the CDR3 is TGTGCCAGCAGCTTATGGACAGCCGCTATCGACGAAGCTTTCTTT. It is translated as CASSLWTAAIDEAFF.

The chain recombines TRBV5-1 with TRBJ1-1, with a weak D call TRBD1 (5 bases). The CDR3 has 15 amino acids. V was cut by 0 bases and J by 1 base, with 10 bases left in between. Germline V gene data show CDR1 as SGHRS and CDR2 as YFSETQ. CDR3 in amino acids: CASSLAGHPNTEAFF. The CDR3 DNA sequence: TGCGCCAGCAGCTTGGCCGGACACCCGAACACTGAAGCTTTCTTT. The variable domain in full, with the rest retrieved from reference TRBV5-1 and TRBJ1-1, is KAGVTQTPRYLIKTRGQQVTLSCSPISGHRSVSWYQQTPGQGLQFLFEYFSETQRNKGNFPGRFSGRQFSNSRSEMNVSTLELGDSALYLCASSLAGHPNTEAFFGQGTRLTVV.

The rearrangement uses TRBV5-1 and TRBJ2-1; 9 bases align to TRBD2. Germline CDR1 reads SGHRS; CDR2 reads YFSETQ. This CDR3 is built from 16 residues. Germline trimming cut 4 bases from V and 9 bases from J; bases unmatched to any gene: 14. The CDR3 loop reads CASSAGRLAGYGEQFF. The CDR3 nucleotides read TGCGCCAGCAGCGCCGGGAGGCTAGCGGGATATGGTGAGCAGTTCTTC.

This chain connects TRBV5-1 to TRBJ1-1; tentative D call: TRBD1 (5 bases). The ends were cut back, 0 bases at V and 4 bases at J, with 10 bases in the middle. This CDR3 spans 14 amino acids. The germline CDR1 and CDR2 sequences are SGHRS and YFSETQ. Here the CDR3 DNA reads TGCGCCAGCAGCTTGGAGCAGGGAGGCACTGAAGCTTTCTTT. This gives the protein CASSLEQGGTEAFF.

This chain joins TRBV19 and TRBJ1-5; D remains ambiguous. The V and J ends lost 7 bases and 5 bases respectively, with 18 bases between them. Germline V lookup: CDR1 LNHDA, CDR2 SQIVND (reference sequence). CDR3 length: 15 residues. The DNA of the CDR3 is TGTGCCAGTACCGAACAGACGGGCGGGTATCAGCCCCAGCATTTT. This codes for CASTEQTGGYQPQHF.

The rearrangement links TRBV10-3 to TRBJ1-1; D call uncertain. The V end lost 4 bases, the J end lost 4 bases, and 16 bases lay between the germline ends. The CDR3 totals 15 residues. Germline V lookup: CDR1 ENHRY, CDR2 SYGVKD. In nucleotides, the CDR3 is TGTGCCATCAGTGGAGGAGAGGGCAAAGGCACTGAAGCTTTCTTT. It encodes CAISGGEGKGTEAFF.